Below are 27 T cell receptor beta chains sequenced from a single sample in a study of neurological immune-mediated disorders. Time point denoted: longitudinal time-point 3. TCRdb recomputed calls from the 5' RACE reads with MiXCR, one row per CDR3 protein. The sample has more than 100,000 distinct CDR3 sequences, 11% seen once; the top ten hold under 4%. The sequencing sample was made of PBMCs. These receptors were obtained from a female donor with HTLV-1-associated myelopathy (HAM/TSP).

This clonotype has at least ten counts. This rearrangement joins TRBV3-1 to TRBJ1-2, with 9 positions matching TRBD1. Trimming took 4 bases from V and 4 from J; bases not matched to a gene: 7. The CDR3 runs to 15 residues. CDR1 and CDR2 (germline): LGHDT, YNNKEL (reference sequence). The CDR3 sequence is CASSPRGQGIYGYTF. CDR3 nucleotides: TGTGCCAGCAGCCCAAGGGGACAGGGAATCTATGGCTACACCTTC. The variable domain in full, with the rest retrieved from reference TRBV3-1 and TRBJ1-2, is DTAVSQTPKYLVTQMGNDKSIKCEQNLGHDTMYWYKQDSKKFLKIMFSYNNKELIINETVPNRFSPKSPDKAHLNLHINSLELGDSAVYFCASSPRGQGIYGYTFGSGTRLTVV.

This clonotype was observed at least ten times. V and J are TRBV5-1 and TRBJ2-6; D is perhaps TRBD1 (5 bases). CDR1 is SGHRS and CDR2 is YFSETQ in the germline V gene. The CDR3 loop spans 16 amino acids. V was trimmed by 5 bases and J by 0 bases, leaving 12 bases between them. Written as DNA, the CDR3 is TGCGCCAGCAGTCTGGGGCAAAGCTCTGGGGCCAACGTCCTGACTTTC. Translation: CASSLGQSSGANVLTF.

In this sample, this clonotype turned up many times. The chain combines TRBV20-1 with TRBJ2-1, with TRBD1 identical over 7 bases. V lost 1 base and J lost 2; bases outside the gene matches: 8. The CDR3 loop spans 16 amino acids. CDR1 and CDR2 from the germline V gene are DFQATT and SNEGSKA (reference sequence). The CDR3 loop is CSARGRQGLTYNEQFF. Written as DNA, the CDR3 is TGCAGTGCTAGAGGTAGACAGGGCCTAACCTACAATGAGCAGTTCTTC.

Worth noting for this clonotype: It may be a read error: a sequence one base away is much more abundant. The chain is built from TRBV12-3 or TRBV12-4 and TRBJ2-2, with D maybe TRBD2 (6 bases). The CDR3 runs 15 residues. Written as DNA, the CDR3 is TGTGTCAGCAGGGCCTGGGGAGCGGGCACCGGGGAGCTGTTTTTT. It is translated as CVSRAWGAGTGELFF.

In this sample, this clonotype turned up many times. The V call is TRBV5-5, the J call TRBJ2-3; perhaps TRBD2 as D (6 bases). V was shortened by 1 base and J by 5 bases, with 8 bases between the two germline ends. CDR1 is SGHKS and CDR2 is YYEKEE in the germline V gene (reference sequence). The CDR3 totals 13 residues. CDR3 coding DNA: TGTGCCAGCAGCTTGCCGGGGGAAGATACGCAGTATTTT. It specifies CASSLPGEDTQYF.

This clonotype was counted at least ten times. The rearrangement joins TRBV20-1 to TRBJ1-1; 10 bases map to TRBD1. Germline CDR1 DFQATT, CDR2 SNEGSKA (reference sequence). This CDR3 contains 14 residues. The junction had 4 bases not matched to a gene; V was cut back by 6 bases and J by 0 bases. The CDR3 loop is CSAEGQGVNTEAFF. CDR3 bases: TGCAGTGCCGAAGGACAGGGGGTGAACACTGAAGCTTTCTTT.

This clonotype came up many times. This chain links TRBV28 with TRBJ2-7; D unresolved. The CDR3 length is 11 residues. The V end lost 3 bases, the J end lost 5 bases, and 5 bases lay between the germline ends. Germline values: CDR1 MDHEN, CDR2 SYDVKM. CDR3 amino acids: CASSLSNEQYF. The CDR3 DNA follows: TGTGCCAGCAGTTTGTCCAACGAGCAGTACTTC.

Ten or more counts support this clonotype. One end of the junction fails to match germline, which may point to a read error. The rearrangement joins TRBV28 to TRBJ2-5; tentatively, D is TRBD1 (5 bases). The CDR3 is made up of 15 amino acids. Germline V gene lookup returns CDR1 MDHEN and CDR2 SYDVKM. This chain's CDR3 is CASSSYKTVQGTQYF. The CDR3 nucleotides read TGTGCCAGCAGCTCCTATAAGACAGTACAAGGGACCCAGTACTTC.

This clonotype was detected a few times. The chain employs TRBV20-1 and TRBJ2-7, with 7 positions matching TRBD2. The germline V gene encodes CDR1 DFQATT and CDR2 SNEGSKA (reference sequence). This CDR3 comprises 14 residues. With 5 bases clipped from V and 4 bases from J, the junction kept 11 bases outside the gene matches. The CDR3 reads CSAPRAGIGYEQYF. The CDR3 coding sequence is TGCAGTGCTCCCAGAGCGGGGATTGGGTACGAGCAGTACTTC.

This clonotype was found many times. The gene calls are TRBV7-8 and TRBJ2-2; TRBD1 agrees at 7 bases. CDR1 SGHVS and CDR2 FQNEAQ come from the germline V gene. This CDR3 contains 15 residues. V lost 1 base to trimming and J lost 4 bases; unmatched junction nucleotides: 3. The CDR3 nucleotides read TGTGCCAGCAGCTTAGGGACAGGCATCACCGGGGAGCTGTTTTTT. Translated, it gives CASSLGTGITGELFF.

This clonotype was found many times. The chain combines TRBV5-1 with TRBJ2-3; D possibly corresponds to TRBD2 (7 bases). The CDR3 contains 16 residues. The ends were cut back, 3 bases at V and 0 bases at J, with 14 bases in the middle. Germline V lookup: CDR1 SGHRS, CDR2 YFSETQ. DNA of the CDR3: TGCGCCAGCAGCTCGGGGGGACACCTAAGCACAGATACGCAGTATTTT. Translation gives CASSSGGHLSTDTQYF. Using reference TRBV5-1 and TRBJ2-3 for the parts outside the CDR3, the full variable domain is KAGVTQTPRYLIKTRGQQVTLSCSPISGHRSVSWYQQTPGQGLQFLFEYFSETQRNKGNFPGRFSGRQFSNSRSEMNVSTLELGDSALYLCASSSGGHLSTDTQYFGPGTRLTVL.

This clonotype was observed many times. This chain uses TRBV27 with TRBJ1-5, with D perhaps matching TRBD1 (6 bases). There are 15 residues in the CDR3. The V and J ends lost 4 bases and 8 bases respectively, with 18 bases between them. The germline V gene has CDR1 MNHEY and CDR2 SMNVEV (reference sequence). The CDR3 reads CASSSDQGQLKPQHF. CDR3 in DNA: TGTGCCAGCAGTTCAGATCAGGGGCAATTAAAGCCCCAGCATTTT.

There are many counts of this clonotype. The chain joins TRBV25-1 to TRBJ1-1; D not certain. Trimming stripped 3 bases from V and 2 bases from J, with 7 bases between. The germline V gene encodes CDR1 MGHDK and CDR2 SYGVNS. The length of the CDR3 is 13 residues. Here the CDR3 reads CASSDRQNTEAFF. In DNA, the CDR3 is TGTGCCAGCAGTGACCGACAAAACACTGAAGCTTTCTTT.

This clonotype was picked up many times. The rearrangement links TRBV20-1 to TRBJ1-2; D uncertain. The CDR3 is 12 amino acids. Germline V gene data show CDR1 as DFQATT and CDR2 as SNEGSKA (reference sequence). The V gene lost 6 bases and the J gene lost 2 bases, with 10 bases spanning the gap. CDR3: CSAPEDNYGYTF. The CDR3 region has the DNA TGCAGTGCGCCAGAGGACAACTATGGCTACACCTTC.

This clonotype was counted many times. The chain is built from TRBV5-1 and TRBJ2-5; 8 bases map to TRBD2. CDR3 length equals 15 residues. V was clipped by 6 bases and J by 3 bases; unmatched bases: 10. Looked up from germline, CDR1 is SGHRS and CDR2 is YFSETQ. CDR3 in amino acids: CASKSRAGEKETQYF. CDR3 coding DNA: TGCGCCAGCAAGTCTCGAGCGGGGGAGAAAGAGACCCAGTACTTC.

This clonotype appeared a few times. The chain joins TRBV6-6 to TRBJ2-5; the match to TRBD1 covers 9 bases. The CDR3 is 15 residues long. The V and J ends lost 6 bases and 5 bases, in that order; junction bases with no gene match: 10. CDR1 is MNHNY and CDR2 is SVGAGI in the germline V gene (reference sequence). The CDR3 protein is CASRGGGTGIETQYF. In nucleotides, the CDR3 is TGTGCCAGCAGGGGTGGAGGGACAGGGATCGAGACCCAGTACTTC.

About this clonotype: At one boundary the junction diverges from the germline segment, which might be a read error. This rearrangement joins TRBV5-1 to TRBJ2-7; 10 bases align to TRBD1. Germline loops: CDR1 SGHRS, CDR2 YFSETQ. The CDR3 extends over 13 amino acids. The CDR3 is CASSSGQGGEKYF. Written as DNA, the CDR3 is TGCGCCAGCAGCTCTGGACAGGGGGGCGAGAAGTACTTC.

This clonotype was observed a few times. The chain has TRBV9 and TRBJ2-1, with 8 bases aligning to TRBD2. J gave up 4 bases and V 3 bases, and 6 bases lay outside the gene matches. CDR1 is SGDLS, CDR2 YYNGEE, per germline. The CDR3 contains 15 residues. The CDR3 loop is CASSAGLAAYNEQFF. In nucleotides, the CDR3 is TGTGCCAGCAGCGCCGGACTAGCTGCTTACAATGAGCAGTTCTTC.

This clonotype showed up many times. The chain couples TRBV7-6 to TRBJ2-3; 7 bases are shared with TRBD2. J was trimmed by 1 base and V by 1 base; bases with no gene match: 2. CDR3 length: 15 residues. Germline assignment: CDR1 SGHVS and CDR2 FNYEAQ. The CDR3 nucleotides read TGTGCCAGCAGCTTAGGAGCGGGACGCACAGATACGCAGTATTTT. Translating gives CASSLGAGRTDTQYF.

This clonotype was counted ten times or more. This chain connects TRBV20-1 to TRBJ1-1; D is perhaps TRBD1 (5 bases). Germline V gene sequence: CDR1 DFQATT, CDR2 SNEGSKA (reference sequence). The CDR3 covers 13 residues. The CDR3 loop reads CSAGRGGVTEAFF. CDR3 DNA sequence: TGCAGCGCTGGACGGGGGGGGGTTACTGAAGCTTTCTTT.

There are many counts of this clonotype. V gene TRBV6-5 combines with J gene TRBJ2-1, with 13 bases identical to TRBD2. Germline-derived CDR1 and CDR2 are MNHEY and SVGAGI. Trimming took 8 bases from V and 0 from J; bases not matched to a gene: 7. The CDR3 extends over 17 amino acids. The CDR3 nucleotides are TGTGCCAGCCGCGGACTAGCGGGGGCCAGCTCCTACAATGAGCAGTTCTTC. Protein: CASRGLAGASSYNEQFF.

The chain carries TRBV10-3 and TRBJ1-5; D not resolved. V was cut by 7 bases and J by 0 bases, with 7 bases left in between. The length of the CDR3 is 13 residues. CDR1 is ENHRY, CDR2 SYGVKD, per germline. This chain's CDR3 is CAITAASNQPQHF. The CDR3 nucleotides are TGTGCCATCACTGCAGCTAGCAATCAGCCCCAGCATTTT.

This clonotype showed up many times. This chain uses TRBV7-8 with TRBJ2-1, with 10 nucleotides matching TRBD2. Germline assignment: CDR1 SGHVS and CDR2 FQNEAQ. The CDR3 runs 18 residues. With V trimmed by 4 bases and J by 9 bases, 18 bases remained unmatched. The CDR3 loop is CASSSIPRTSGVIGEQFF. CDR3 nucleotides: TGTGCCAGCAGCTCCATCCCGCGAACTAGCGGGGTCATTGGTGAGCAGTTCTTC.

This clonotype came up many times. J is TRBJ2-1 and V is TRBV20-1; 8 bases are a match to TRBD2. Germline assignment: CDR1 DFQATT and CDR2 SNEGSKA (reference sequence). The CDR3 length is 16 residues. V was clipped by 6 bases and J by 0 bases; unmatched bases: 10. DNA for the CDR3: TGCAGTGCCCCCTCGGGGGGGGACCCCTCCTACAATGAGCAGTTCTTC. The encoded protein is CSAPSGGDPSYNEQFF.

In its sample, this clonotype was seen many times. The rearrangement uses TRBV5-6 and TRBJ2-6, with D unclear. Per the germline V gene, CDR1 is SGHDT and CDR2 is YYEEEE. This CDR3 has 13 residues. V lost 6 bases and J 1 base, leaving 5 bases between the germline ends. The CDR3 DNA is TGTGCCAGCATCCCATCTGGGGCCAACGTCCTGACTTTC. Translated, it gives CASIPSGANVLTF.

Many counts were recorded for this clonotype. The rearrangement joins TRBV5-1 to TRBJ2-1, with 15 bases matching TRBD2. There are 14 residues in the CDR3. Germline CDR1 and CDR2: SGHRS and YFSETQ. V was pared by 3 bases and J by 10 bases, with 2 bases of the junction left unmatched. CDR3 nucleotide sequence: TGCGCCAGCAGCTGGACTAGCGGGGGGGGAGAGCAGTTCTTC. This codes for CASSWTSGGGEQFF. The whole variable domain, remainder taken from reference TRBV5-1 and TRBJ2-1, is KAGVTQTPRYLIKTRGQQVTLSCSPISGHRSVSWYQQTPGQGLQFLFEYFSETQRNKGNFPGRFSGRQFSNSRSEMNVSTLELGDSALYLCASSWTSGGGEQFFGPGTRLTVL.

As DNA, the CDR3 is TGCAGTGCTAGAAGAGCCGGAACAGGGAGCGAGCAGTACTTC. Protein sequence: CSARRAGTGSEQYF. The rearrangement uses TRBV20-1 and TRBJ2-7; tentative D call: TRBD1 (6 bases). V was clipped by 2 bases and J by 6 bases, with 17 bases between them. CDR1 and CDR2 from the germline V gene are DFQATT and SNEGSKA (reference sequence). The CDR3 runs 14 residues.